Below are 7 T cell receptor beta chains sequenced from a single sample in a study of siplizumab effects on memory and regulatory T cells. Clones were sequenced by immunoSEQ multiplex PCR, and TCRdb holds only the in-frame ones, with some missing. The table has roughly 100,000 clones, approximately 94% seen once; the top ten hold 6.5%. Sequencing input: CD8+ T cells sorted from blood. Source of these receptors: a human donor in good health.

The chain employs TRBV5-5 and TRBJ1-2; unclear D gene. This CDR3 region has 11 residues. Germline lookup yields CDR1 SGHKS and CDR2 YYEKEE (reference sequence). Trimming left V 0 bases short and J 7 bases short, with 4 bases between. DNA of the CDR3: TGTGCCAGCAGCTTGGGGGCTGGCTACACCTTC. Its protein product is CASSLGAGYTF.

This clone has only a few counts. The chain joins TRBV15 to TRBJ1-2; maybe TRBD1 (6 bases). V lost 1 base to trimming and J lost 8 bases, with 14 bases between them. The length of the CDR3 is 14 residues. Germline loops: CDR1 LNHNV, CDR2 YYDKDF (reference sequence). The chain's CDR3 is CATSRGSTGNGYTF. The DNA of the CDR3 is TGTGCCACCAGCAGAGGTTCTACAGGGAACGGCTACACCTTC.

The chain carries TRBV5-1 and TRBJ1-2, with 10 bases aligning to TRBD1. Germline trimming cut 3 bases from V and 6 bases from J; bases unmatched to any gene: 2. Germline V lookup: CDR1 SGHRS, CDR2 YFSETQ. The length of the CDR3 is 13 residues. The CDR3 DNA reads TGCGCCAGCAGCTCCGGGACAGGGGATGGCTACACCTTC. This translates into CASSSGTGDGYTF.

The rearrangement uses TRBV7-2 and TRBJ1-2; tentative D call: TRBD1 (6 bases). From germline, CDR1 is SGHTA and CDR2 FQGNSA. The ends were cut back, 2 bases at V and 5 bases at J, with 9 bases in the middle. The CDR3 has 13 residues. The CDR3 DNA reads as TGTGCCAGCAGCTTATTCGGACAGTATGGCTACACCTTC. It yields the protein CASSLFGQYGYTF. Filled out from reference TRBV7-2 and TRBJ1-2, the complete variable domain reads GAGVSQSPSNKVTEKGKDVELRCDPISGHTALYWYRQSLGQGLEFLIYFQGNSAPDKSGLPSDRFSAERTGGSVSTLTIQRTQQEDSAVYLCASSLFGQYGYTFGSGTRLTVV.

The chain uses TRBV27 and TRBJ2-7; TRBD1 might be the D (6 bases). V was trimmed by 2 bases and J by 6 bases, leaving 8 bases between them. This CDR3 comprises 12 residues. Germline assignment: CDR1 MNHEY and CDR2 SMNVEV (reference sequence). CDR3 DNA sequence: TGTGCCAGCAGTTTAAGGGGGAGCGAGCAGTACTTC. Protein product: CASSLRGSEQYF.

The rearrangement links TRBV5-6 to TRBJ2-1; D tentatively fits TRBD1 or TRBD2 (6 bases each). Between the trimmed V and J ends, which lost 3 bases and 4 bases, there was a span of 17 bases. This CDR3 is 16 amino acids long. Per the germline V gene, CDR1 is SGHDT and CDR2 is YYEEEE. In DNA form, the CDR3 reads TGTGCCAGCAGCTCGGCGGAGACAGGACTATACAATGAGCAGTTCTTC. Its translation: CASSSAETGLYNEQFF.

This clone has a single count. The chain carries TRBV9 and TRBJ2-7, with D unclear. Germline V gives CDR1 SGDLS, CDR2 YYNGEE. Between the trimmed V and J ends, which lost 3 bases and 0 bases, there was a span of 10 bases. The CDR3 is made up of 14 amino acids. The CDR3 DNA follows: TGTGCCAGCAGCGGTCGTCAGAGCTCCTACGAGCAGTACTTC. The encoded protein is CASSGRQSSYEQYF.